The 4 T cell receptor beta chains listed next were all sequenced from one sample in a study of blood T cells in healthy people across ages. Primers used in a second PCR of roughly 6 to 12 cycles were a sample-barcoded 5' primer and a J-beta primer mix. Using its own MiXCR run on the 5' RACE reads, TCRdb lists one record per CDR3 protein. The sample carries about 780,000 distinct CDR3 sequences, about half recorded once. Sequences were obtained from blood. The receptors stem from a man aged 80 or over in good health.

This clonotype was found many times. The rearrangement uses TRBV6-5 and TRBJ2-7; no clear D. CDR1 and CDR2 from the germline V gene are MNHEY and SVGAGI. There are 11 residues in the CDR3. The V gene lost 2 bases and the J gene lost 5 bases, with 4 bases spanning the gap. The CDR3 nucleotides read TGTGCCAGCAGTTACGATGACGAGCAGTACTTC. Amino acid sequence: CASSYDDEQYF.

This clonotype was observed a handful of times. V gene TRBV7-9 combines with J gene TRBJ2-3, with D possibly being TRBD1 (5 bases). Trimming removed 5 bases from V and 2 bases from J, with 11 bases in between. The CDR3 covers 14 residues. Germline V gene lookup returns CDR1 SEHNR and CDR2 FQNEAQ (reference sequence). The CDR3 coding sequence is TGTGCCAGCAGCCTTTTGACAGTCACAGATACGCAGTATTTT. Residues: CASSLLTVTDTQYF.

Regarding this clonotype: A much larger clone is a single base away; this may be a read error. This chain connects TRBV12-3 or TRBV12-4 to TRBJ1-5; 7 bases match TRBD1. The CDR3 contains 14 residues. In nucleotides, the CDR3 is TGTGTCAGCAGTCCGACAGGGCCCAATCAGCCCCAGCATTTT. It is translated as CVSSPTGPNQPQHF.

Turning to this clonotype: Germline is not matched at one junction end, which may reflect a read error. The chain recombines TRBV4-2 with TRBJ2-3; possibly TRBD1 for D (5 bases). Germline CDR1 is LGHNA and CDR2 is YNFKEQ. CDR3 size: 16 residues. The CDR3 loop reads CACSQDRAGVGDTQYF. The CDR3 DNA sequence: TGTGCCTGCAGCCAAGACAGAGCCGGAGTAGGTGATACGCAGTATTTT.